This TCR beta chain was observed in a study of cytotoxic CD8 clonotypes in ibrutinib-treated CLL. Study information: Investigators collected response samples after a median 12 months of treatment, range 6 to 36. Regarding the study as a whole: Baseline levels of clonality went above those of age-matched healthy donors and moved with circulating CD8+ T-cell counts.

Libraries were prepared by immunoSEQ multiplex PCR; TCRdb keeps only in-frame clonotypes and omits some of them. The repertoire includes some 63,000 clones, about nine tenths of them detected once, and roughly 3% sits in the top ten. This clone was found once. What it recognizes is unknown. This receptor was obtained from a human donor with chronic lymphocytic leukemia. The specimen comprised PBMCs, sampled after 12 months of ibrutinib treatment.

CDR3 in amino acids: CASSDGASSGNEQFF. In DNA form, the CDR3 reads TGTGCCAGCAGTGATGGGGCTAGCTCTGGCAATGAGCAGTTCTTC. The chain couples TRBV2 to TRBJ2-1, with D perhaps TRBD1 or TRBD2 (5 bases each). Germline assignment: CDR1 SNHLY and CDR2 FYNNEI. V lost 3 bases, J lost 6 bases, and 15 bases lay in between. CDR3 size: 15 residues.